One sample yielded the 8 T cell receptor beta chains listed below, sequenced in a study of cytomegalovirus exposure and HLA in healthy donors. The PCR made use of 60 Vbeta and 13 Jbeta primers. Some clones are missing from TCRdb's copy, which holds only in-frame ones; the method was immunoSEQ multiplex PCR. Here the sample spans around 100,000 clones, approximately 79% being singletons. The specimen was PBMCs. These receptors all stem from a woman aged 60 to 75 in good health and CMV-seropositive.

The gene calls are TRBV6-1 and TRBJ2-7; 7 bases agree with TRBD2. Trimming at V came to 7 bases and at J to 4 bases, leaving 7 bases not matched to a gene. Germline CDR1 is MNHNS and CDR2 is SASEGT. The CDR3 runs 13 residues. The CDR3 protein is CASIGGSKYEQYF. The CDR3 bases are TGTGCCAGCATCGGCGGGAGTAAATACGAGCAGTACTTC.

J is TRBJ1-1 and V is TRBV10-1, with 7 bases lining up with TRBD1. CDR1 WNHNN and CDR2 SYGVQD come from the germline V gene (reference sequence). The CDR3 has 14 amino acids. The V segment lost 3 bases and the J segment 5 bases; nucleotides outside the gene matches: 6. The CDR3 loop reads CASSDRGKGTEAFF. CDR3 in DNA: TGCGCCAGCAGTGACAGGGGGAAAGGTACTGAAGCTTTCTTT.

This clone appeared a single time. This rearrangement joins TRBV15 to TRBJ1-6; D gene ambiguous. With 1 base removed from V and 16 bases from J, the gap between germline ends came to 14 bases. The CDR3 has 13 residues. In germline, CDR1 is LNHNV, CDR2 YYDKDF (reference sequence). The CDR3 nucleotides read TGTGCCACCAGCAGAGCCCCCCGGGAACCTCTCCACTTT. Protein sequence: CATSRAPREPLHF.

This clone was detected only a few times. J is TRBJ1-5 and V is TRBV19; possibly TRBD1 for D (6 bases). This CDR3 has 14 residues. The V and J ends lost 9 bases and 4 bases respectively, with 16 bases between them. The V gene's germline CDR1 is LNHDA and CDR2 SQIVND (reference sequence). CDR3 coding DNA: TGTGCCAGCTGGGGGTACAGGGTAAATCAGCCCCAGCATTTT. It specifies CASWGYRVNQPQHF.

A remark on this clone: One end of the junction varies from germline; a read error may be responsible. The same CDR3 is also encoded by other DNA sequences in this sample. This chain connects TRBV7-7 to TRBJ2-1, with 12 positions matching TRBD2. CDR3 length equals 14 residues. From germline, CDR1 is SSHAT and CDR2 FNYEAQ (reference sequence). CDR3 residues: CASSLGLAGNEQFF. The CDR3 region has the DNA TGTGCTAGCAGCCTGGGACTAGCGGGCAATGAGCAGTTCTTC.

The chain recombines TRBV18 with TRBJ2-3, with no clear D. V was pared by 1 base and J by 6 bases, with 11 bases between. CDR3 length equals 14 residues. The germline V gene encodes CDR1 KGHSH and CDR2 LQKENI. The CDR3 sequence: CASSPLNAEDTQYF. For the CDR3, the DNA is TGTGCCAGCTCACCACTTAATGCGGAGGATACGCAGTATTTT. Combining the CDR3 with reference TRBV18 and TRBJ2-3 gives the whole variable domain NAGVMQNPRHLVRRRGQEARLRCSPMKGHSHVYWYRQLPEEGLKFMVYLQKENIIDESGMPKERFSAEFPKEGPSILRIQQVVRGDSAAYFCASSPLNAEDTQYFGPGTRLTVL.

The count of this clone is one. In DNA form, the CDR3 reads TGTGCCAGCAGCTTAAGTTCAGGGGATTCCTATGGCTACACCTTC. Its protein is CASSLSSGDSYGYTF. This chain uses TRBV7-3 with TRBJ1-2; D might be TRBD1 (6 bases). CDR3 length equals 15 residues. The germline CDR1 and CDR2 sequences are SGHTA and FQGTGA. V was trimmed by 1 base and J by 4 bases, leaving 13 bases between them.

V and J are TRBV10-3 and TRBJ1-5; tentative D call: TRBD1 (5 bases). Germline CDR1 and CDR2: ENHRY and SYGVKD. The length of the CDR3 is 14 residues. The V and J ends lost 6 bases and 0 bases respectively, with 9 bases between them. The CDR3 DNA sequence: TGTGCCATCAGGCCAGGGAATAGCAATCAGCCCCAGCATTTT. Its translation is CAIRPGNSNQPQHF.